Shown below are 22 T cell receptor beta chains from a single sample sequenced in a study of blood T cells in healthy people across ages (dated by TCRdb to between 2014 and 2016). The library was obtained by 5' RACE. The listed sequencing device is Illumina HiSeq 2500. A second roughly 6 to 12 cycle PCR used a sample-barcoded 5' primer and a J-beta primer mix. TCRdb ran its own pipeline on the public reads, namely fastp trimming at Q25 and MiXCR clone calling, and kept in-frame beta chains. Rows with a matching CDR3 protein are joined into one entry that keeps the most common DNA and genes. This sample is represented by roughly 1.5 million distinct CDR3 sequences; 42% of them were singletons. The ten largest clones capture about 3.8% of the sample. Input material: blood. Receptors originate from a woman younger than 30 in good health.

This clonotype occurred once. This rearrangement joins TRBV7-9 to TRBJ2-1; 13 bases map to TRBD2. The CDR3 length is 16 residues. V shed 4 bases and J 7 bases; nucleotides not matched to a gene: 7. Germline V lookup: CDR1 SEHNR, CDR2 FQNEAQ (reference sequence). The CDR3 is CASSSLLAGGPNEQFF. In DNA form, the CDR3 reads TGTGCCAGCAGCTCTTTACTAGCGGGAGGGCCAAATGAGCAGTTCTTC.

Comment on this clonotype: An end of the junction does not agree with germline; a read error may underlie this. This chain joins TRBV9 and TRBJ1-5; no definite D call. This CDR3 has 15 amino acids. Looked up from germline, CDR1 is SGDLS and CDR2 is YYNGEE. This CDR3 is CASGVAPDSNQPQHF. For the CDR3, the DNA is TGTGCCAGCGGCGTAGCCCCGGACAGCAATCAGCCCCAGCATTTT.

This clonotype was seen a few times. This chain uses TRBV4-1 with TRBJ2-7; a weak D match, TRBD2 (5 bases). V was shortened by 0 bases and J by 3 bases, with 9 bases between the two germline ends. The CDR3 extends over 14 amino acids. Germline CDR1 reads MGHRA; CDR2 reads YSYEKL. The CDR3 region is CASSQDWTGYEQYF. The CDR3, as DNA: TGCGCCAGCAGCCAAGATTGGACTGGCTACGAGCAGTACTTC.

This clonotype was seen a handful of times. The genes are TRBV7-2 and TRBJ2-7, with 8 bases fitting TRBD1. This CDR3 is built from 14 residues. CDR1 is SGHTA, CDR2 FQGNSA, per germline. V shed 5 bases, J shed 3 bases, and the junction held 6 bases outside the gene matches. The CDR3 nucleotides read TGTGCCAGCAGCAGAGGGACAGGCTACTACGAGCAGTACTTC. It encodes CASSRGTGYYEQYF.

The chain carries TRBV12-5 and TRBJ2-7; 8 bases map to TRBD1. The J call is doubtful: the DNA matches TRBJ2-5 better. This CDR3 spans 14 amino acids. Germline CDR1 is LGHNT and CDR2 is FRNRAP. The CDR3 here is CASGLGTGGETQYF. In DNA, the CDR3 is TGTGCTAGTGGCTTAGGGACAGGAGGTGAGACCCAGTACTTC.

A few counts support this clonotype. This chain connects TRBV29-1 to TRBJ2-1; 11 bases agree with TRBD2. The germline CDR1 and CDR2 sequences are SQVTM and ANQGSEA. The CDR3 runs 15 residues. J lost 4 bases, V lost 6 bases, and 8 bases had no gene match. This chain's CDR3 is CSVRLAGHPYNEQFF. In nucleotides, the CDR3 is TGCAGCGTGAGACTAGCGGGGCACCCTTACAATGAGCAGTTCTTC.

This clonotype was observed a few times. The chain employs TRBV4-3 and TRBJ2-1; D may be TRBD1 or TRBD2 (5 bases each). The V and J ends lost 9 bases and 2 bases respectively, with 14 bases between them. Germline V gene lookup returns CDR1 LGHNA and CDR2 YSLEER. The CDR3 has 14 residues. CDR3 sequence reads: CASSRGAPYNEQFF. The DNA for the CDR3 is TGCGCCAGTAGTAGGGGAGCCCCCTACAATGAGCAGTTCTTC.

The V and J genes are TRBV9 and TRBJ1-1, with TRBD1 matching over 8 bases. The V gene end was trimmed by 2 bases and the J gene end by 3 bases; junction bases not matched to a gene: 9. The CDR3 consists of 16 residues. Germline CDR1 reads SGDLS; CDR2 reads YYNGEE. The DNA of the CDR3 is TGTGCCAGCAGCGTGGATGGACAGGGACTTTACACTGAAGCTTTCTTT. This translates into CASSVDGQGLYTEAFF.

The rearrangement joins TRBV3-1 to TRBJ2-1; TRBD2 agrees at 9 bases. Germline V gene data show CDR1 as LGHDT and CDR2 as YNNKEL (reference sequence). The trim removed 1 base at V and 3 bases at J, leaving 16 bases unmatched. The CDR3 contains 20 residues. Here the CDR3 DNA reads TGTGCCAGCAGCCAAGGAGGAATAGCGGGGGCCCAGATGAACTACAATGAGCAGTTCTTC. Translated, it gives CASSQGGIAGAQMNYNEQFF.

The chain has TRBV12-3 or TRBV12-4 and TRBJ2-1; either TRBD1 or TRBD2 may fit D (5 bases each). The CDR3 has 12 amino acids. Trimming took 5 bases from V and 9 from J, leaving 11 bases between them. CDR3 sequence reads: CASSGGHSEQFF. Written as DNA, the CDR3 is TGTGCCAGCAGTGGGGGTCATAGTGAGCAGTTCTTC.

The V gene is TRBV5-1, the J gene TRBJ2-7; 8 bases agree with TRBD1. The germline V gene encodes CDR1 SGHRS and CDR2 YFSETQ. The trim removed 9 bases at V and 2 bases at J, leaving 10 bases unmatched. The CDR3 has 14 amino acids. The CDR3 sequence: CANSSYRGAYEQYF. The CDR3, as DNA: TGCGCCAACTCCTCATACAGGGGGGCCTACGAGCAGTACTTC.

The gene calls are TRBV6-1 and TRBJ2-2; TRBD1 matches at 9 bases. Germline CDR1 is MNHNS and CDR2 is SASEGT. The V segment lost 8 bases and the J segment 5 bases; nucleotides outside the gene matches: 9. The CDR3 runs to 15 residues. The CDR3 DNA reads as TGTGCCAGCGACCCTACAGGGGGCCGAACCGGGGAGCTGTTTTTT. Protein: CASDPTGGRTGELFF.

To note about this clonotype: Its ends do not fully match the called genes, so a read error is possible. The CDR3 here is CAGSQAGRDEQYF. In DNA, the CDR3 is TGCGCCGGCAGCCAAGCGGGGCGCGACGAGCAGTACTTC. The chain uses TRBV4-3 and TRBJ2-7; the match to TRBD2 covers 7 bases. The V gene's germline CDR1 is LGHNA and CDR2 YSLEER. This CDR3 comprises 13 residues.

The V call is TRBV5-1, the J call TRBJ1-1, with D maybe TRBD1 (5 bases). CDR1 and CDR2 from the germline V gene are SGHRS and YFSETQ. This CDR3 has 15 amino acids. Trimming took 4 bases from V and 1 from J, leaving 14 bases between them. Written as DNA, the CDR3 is TGCGCCAGCAGCACACGGGGTGGGGCGAACACTGAAGCTTTCTTT. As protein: CASSTRGGANTEAFF.

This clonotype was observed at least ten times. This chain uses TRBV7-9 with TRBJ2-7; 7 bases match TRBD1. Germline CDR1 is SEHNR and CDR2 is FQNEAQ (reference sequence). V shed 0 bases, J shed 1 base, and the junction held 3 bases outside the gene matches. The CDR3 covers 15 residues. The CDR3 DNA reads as TGTGCCAGCAGCTTAGCCGGGACAGCATCCTACGAGCAGTACTTC. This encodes CASSLAGTASYEQYF.

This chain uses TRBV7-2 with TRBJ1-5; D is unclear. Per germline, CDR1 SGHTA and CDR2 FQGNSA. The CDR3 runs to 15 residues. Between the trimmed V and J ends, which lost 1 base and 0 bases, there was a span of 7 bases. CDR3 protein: CASSLGAASNQPQHF. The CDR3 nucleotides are TGTGCCAGCAGCTTAGGGGCAGCTAGCAATCAGCCCCAGCATTTT.

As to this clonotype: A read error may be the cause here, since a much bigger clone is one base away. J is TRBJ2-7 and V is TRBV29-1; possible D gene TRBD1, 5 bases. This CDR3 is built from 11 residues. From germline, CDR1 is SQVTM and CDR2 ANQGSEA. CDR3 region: CNVRQSYEQYF. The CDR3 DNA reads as TGCAACGTTCGACAGTCCTACGAGCAGTACTTC.

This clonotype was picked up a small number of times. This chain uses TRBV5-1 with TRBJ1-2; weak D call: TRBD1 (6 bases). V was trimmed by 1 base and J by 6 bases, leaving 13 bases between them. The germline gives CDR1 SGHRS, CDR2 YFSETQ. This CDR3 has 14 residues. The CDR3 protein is CASSLLTGLDGYTF. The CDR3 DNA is TGCGCCAGCAGCTTGCTTACAGGGCTTGATGGCTACACCTTC.

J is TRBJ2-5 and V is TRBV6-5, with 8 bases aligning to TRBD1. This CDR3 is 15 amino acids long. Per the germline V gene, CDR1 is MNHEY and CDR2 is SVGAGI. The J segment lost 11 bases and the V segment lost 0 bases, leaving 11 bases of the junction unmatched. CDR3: CASSYSLDRGGEQYF. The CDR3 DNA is TGTGCCAGCAGTTACTCACTAGACAGGGGAGGTGAGCAGTACTTC.

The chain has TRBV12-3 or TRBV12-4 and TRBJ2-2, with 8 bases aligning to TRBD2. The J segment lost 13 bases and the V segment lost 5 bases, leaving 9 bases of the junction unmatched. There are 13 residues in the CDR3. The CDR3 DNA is TGTGCCAGCAGTACCCTCCGGGCGGGAGGGCTGTTTTTT. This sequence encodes CASSTLRAGGLFF.

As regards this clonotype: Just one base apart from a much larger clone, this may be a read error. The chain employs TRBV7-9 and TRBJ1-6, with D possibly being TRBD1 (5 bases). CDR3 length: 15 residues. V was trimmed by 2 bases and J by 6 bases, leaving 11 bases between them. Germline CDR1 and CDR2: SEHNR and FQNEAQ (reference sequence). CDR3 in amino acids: CASSLIGGSNSPLHF. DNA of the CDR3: TGTGCCAGCAGCTTAATCGGGGGAAGTAATTCACCCCTCCACTTT.

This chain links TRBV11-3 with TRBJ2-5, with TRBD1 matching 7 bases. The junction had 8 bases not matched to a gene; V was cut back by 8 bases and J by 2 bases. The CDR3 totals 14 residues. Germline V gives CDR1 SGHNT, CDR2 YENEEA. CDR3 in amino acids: CASGSGTEQETQYF. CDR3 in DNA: TGTGCCAGCGGCTCGGGGACAGAACAAGAGACCCAGTACTTC.